This T cell receptor beta chain was obtained from a study of T cell repertoires in cytomegalovirus infection. The wider study: CMV epitopes that were recently identified and HLA-C-restricted were used alongside well-studied HLA-B-restricted ones.

Whole-study results and caveats: Ex vivo, HLA-C-restricted CMV-specific TCR beta clonotypes prevailed over the rest of the response.

In germline, CDR1 is ENHRY, CDR2 SYGVKD. V was trimmed by 7 bases and J by 1 base, leaving 7 bases between them. The CDR3 extends over 13 amino acids. For this clonotype: Its target is not known.

TCRdb analysed the reads with MiXCR anew, one entry per CDR3 protein. The table lists about 900,000 distinct CDR3 sequences, around 30% of them singletons. The V call is TRBV10-3, the J call TRBJ2-2; weak D call: TRBD1 (5 bases). The sequencing used cultured CD8+ T cells from PBMCs, collected from culture after CMV antigen stimulation. The receptor comes from a human donor in good health (CMV status not recorded). Some clones in this sample may be carry-over from other donors' samples. The CDR3, as DNA: TGTGCCATCAAAACAGGGAACACCGGGGAGCTGTTTTTT. Translation gives CAIKTGNTGELFF.